This entry concerns a single T cell receptor (beta chain). The second PCR ran roughly 7 to 12 cycles with a sample-barcoded 5' primer and J-beta primers. Via MiXCR, TCRdb re-called the 5' RACE reads, giving one row per CDR3 protein. The table has over a million distinct CDR3 sequences, less than 45% seen once. This sample stems from a study of blood T cells in healthy people across ages. The sequenced material came from blood. This TCR was recovered from a woman between 18 and 29 years old in good health.

CDR3 amino acids: CSADSGNQPQHF. The CDR3 DNA reads TGCAGTGCTGACAGTGGTAATCAGCCCCAGCATTTT. The rearrangement uses TRBV20-1 and TRBJ1-5, with D maybe TRBD1 (5 bases). The CDR3 spans 12 residues. The V end was cut by 5 bases, the J end by 4 bases, with 9 bases between. Germline CDR1 and CDR2: DFQATT and SNEGSKA (reference sequence).